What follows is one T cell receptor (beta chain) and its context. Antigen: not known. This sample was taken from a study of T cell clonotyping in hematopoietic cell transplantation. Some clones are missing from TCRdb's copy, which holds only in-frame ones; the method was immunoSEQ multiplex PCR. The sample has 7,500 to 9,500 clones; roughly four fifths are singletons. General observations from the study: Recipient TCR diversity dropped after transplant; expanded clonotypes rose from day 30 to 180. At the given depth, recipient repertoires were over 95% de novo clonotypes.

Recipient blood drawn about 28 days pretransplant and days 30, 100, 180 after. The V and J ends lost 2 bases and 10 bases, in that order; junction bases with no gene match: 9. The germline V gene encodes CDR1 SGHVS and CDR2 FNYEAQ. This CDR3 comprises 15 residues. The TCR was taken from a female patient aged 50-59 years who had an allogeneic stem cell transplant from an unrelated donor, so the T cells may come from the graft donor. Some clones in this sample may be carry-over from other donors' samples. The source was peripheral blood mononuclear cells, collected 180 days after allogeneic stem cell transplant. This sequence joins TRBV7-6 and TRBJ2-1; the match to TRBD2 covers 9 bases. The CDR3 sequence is CASSLYAGGPSEQFF. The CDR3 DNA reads TGTGCCAGCAGCTTATACGCGGGAGGGCCGTCCGAGCAGTTCTTC.